This TCR beta chain is drawn from a study of blood T cell repertoires in COVID-19. Study-level information: Donors in the United States, Italy and Spain gave samples during acute or convalescent COVID-19.

The germline gives CDR1 SGHTA, CDR2 FQGTGA. The CDR3 totals 13 residues. The junction had 7 bases not matched to a gene; V was cut back by 5 bases and J by 9 bases. In the source study's methods: Amplifying reference gene primers gave estimates of nucleated cell counts. Clones were read by immunoSEQ multiplex PCR, and TCRdb kept only the in-frame ones, dropping some. V and J calls and clone size come straight from that table; D and trimming were deduced from the DNA. Among 150,000 to 200,000 clones listed, approximately 84% were seen once. Followed over time, Seattle patients had been enrolled while infection was active. This clone was seen a single time.

Sequenced sample: peripheral blood. This TCR came from a woman of 80 years or more with COVID-19, enrolled during active disease. The chain carries TRBV7-3 and TRBJ1-1; TRBD1 aligns across 9 bases. For the CDR3, the DNA is TGTGCCAGCAGCGAGGACAGGGGAAGAAAAGCTTTCTTT. Translation gives CASSEDRGRKAFF.